What follows is one T cell receptor beta chain and its context. Its antigen is not identified. The data were obtained in a study of cytomegalovirus exposure and HLA in healthy donors. Study-level information: The same platform used for the 500 to 850 first-cohort repertoires was also used for the 120 or so validation repertoires, as a later analysis reported. Overall study results and limits: The tendency of first-cohort TCR clusters to co-occur in the 100 to 150 validation repertoires was identified by a subsequent analysis. Accounts indicate the classifier identified cytomegalovirus status with strong specificity and sensitivity. Rarity held for most TCR sequences, but there were some public TCRs that occurred in many donors.

Produced via immunoSEQ multiplex PCR; TCRdb's table is partial and in-frame only. The sample has 150,000 to 250,000 clones; about three quarters are singletons. The V gene's germline CDR1 is MNHNY and CDR2 SVGAGI (reference sequence). Trimming cost V 8 bases and J 2 bases, with 19 bases left between them. The CDR3 contains 15 residues. Material for sequencing was PBMCs. The rearrangement uses TRBV6-6 and TRBJ2-7; D call uncertain. This TCR was sampled from a young woman in good health and CMV-seronegative. The CDR3 coding sequence is TGTGCCAGCCAGTCGGGTCCAATTGCGCCCTACGAGCAGTACTTC. Amino acids: CASQSGPIAPYEQYF.